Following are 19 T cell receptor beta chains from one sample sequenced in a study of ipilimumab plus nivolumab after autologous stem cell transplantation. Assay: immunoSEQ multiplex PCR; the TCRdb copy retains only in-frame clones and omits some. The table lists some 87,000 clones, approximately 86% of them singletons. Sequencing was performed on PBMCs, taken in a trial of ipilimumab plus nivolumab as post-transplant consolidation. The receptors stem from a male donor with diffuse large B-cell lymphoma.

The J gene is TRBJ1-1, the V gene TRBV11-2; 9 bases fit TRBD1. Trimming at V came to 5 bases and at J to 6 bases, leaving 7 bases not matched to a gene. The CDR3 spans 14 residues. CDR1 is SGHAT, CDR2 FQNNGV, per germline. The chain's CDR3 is CASSRTGGEAEAFF. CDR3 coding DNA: TGTGCCAGCAGCCGTACAGGGGGCGAGGCTGAAGCTTTCTTT.

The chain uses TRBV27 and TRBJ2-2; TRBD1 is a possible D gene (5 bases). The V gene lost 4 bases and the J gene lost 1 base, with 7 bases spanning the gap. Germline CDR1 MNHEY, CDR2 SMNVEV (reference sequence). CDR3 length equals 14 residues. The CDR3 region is CASSSQGNTGELFF. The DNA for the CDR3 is TGTGCCAGCAGTTCCCAGGGGAACACCGGGGAGCTGTTTTTT.

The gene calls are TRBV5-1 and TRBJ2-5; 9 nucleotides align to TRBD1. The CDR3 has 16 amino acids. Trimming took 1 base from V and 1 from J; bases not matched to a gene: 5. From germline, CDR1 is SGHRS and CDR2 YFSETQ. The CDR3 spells CASSLQLQGAQETQYF. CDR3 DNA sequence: TGCGCCAGCAGCTTGCAGCTACAGGGGGCCCAAGAGACCCAGTACTTC. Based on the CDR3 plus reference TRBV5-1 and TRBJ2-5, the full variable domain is KAGVTQTPRYLIKTRGQQVTLSCSPISGHRSVSWYQQTPGQGLQFLFEYFSETQRNKGNFPGRFSGRQFSNSRSEMNVSTLELGDSALYLCASSLQLQGAQETQYFGPGTRLLVL.

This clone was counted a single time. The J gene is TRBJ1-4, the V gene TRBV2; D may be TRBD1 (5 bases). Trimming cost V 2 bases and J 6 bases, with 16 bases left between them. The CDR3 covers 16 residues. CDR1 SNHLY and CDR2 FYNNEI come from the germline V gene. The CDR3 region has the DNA TGTGCCAGCAGTGAACCTAAGGGAGGAGGGGATGAAAAACTGTTTTTT. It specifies CASSEPKGGGDEKLFF.

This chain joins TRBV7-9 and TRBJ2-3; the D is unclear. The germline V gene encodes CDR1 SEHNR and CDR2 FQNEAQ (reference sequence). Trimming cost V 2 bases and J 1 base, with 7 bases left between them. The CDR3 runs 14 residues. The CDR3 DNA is TGTGCCAGCAGCTTACCCTCGGGCACAGATACGCAGTATTTT. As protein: CASSLPSGTDTQYF. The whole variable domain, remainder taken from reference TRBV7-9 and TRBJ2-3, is DTGVSQNPRHKITKRGQNVTFRCDPISEHNRLYWYRQTLGQGPEFLTYFQNEAQLEKSRLLSDRFSAERPKGSFSTLEIQRTEQGDSAMYLCASSLPSGTDTQYFGPGTRLTVL.

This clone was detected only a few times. CDR3 sequence reads: CASSLDRMSSYNEQFF. The CDR3 DNA follows: TGCGCCAGCAGCTTGGACAGGATGAGCTCCTACAATGAGCAGTTCTTC. The chain is built from TRBV5-1 and TRBJ2-1, with D perhaps matching TRBD1 (5 bases). The germline CDR1 and CDR2 sequences are SGHRS and YFSETQ. Trimming left V 0 bases short and J 0 bases short, with 10 bases between. The CDR3 runs 16 residues.

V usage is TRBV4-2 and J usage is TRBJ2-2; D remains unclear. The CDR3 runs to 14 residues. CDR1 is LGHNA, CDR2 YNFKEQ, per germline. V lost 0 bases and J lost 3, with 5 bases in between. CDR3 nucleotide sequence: TGTGCCAGCAGCCAAGAGATAGACACCGGGGAGCTGTTTTTT. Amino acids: CASSQEIDTGELFF.

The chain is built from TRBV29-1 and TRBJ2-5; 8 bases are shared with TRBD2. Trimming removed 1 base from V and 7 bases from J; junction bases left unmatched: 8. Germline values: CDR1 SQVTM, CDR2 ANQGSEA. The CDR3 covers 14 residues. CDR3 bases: TGCAGCGTTGAAGCGGGGGGGACATTCGGGACCCAGTACTTC. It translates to CSVEAGGTFGTQYF.

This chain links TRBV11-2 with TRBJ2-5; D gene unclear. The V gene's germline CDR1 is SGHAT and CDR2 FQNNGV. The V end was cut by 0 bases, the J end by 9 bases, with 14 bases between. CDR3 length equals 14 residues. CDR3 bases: TGTGCCAGCAGCTTAGATGGTATTAGTAGGGCCCAGTACTTC. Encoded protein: CASSLDGISRAQYF.

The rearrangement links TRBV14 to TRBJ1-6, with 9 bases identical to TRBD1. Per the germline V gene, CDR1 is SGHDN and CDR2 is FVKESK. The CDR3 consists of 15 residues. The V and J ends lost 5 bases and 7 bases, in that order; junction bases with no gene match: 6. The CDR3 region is CASSYYRGQNSPLHF. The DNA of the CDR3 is TGTGCCAGCAGCTACTACAGGGGGCAAAATTCACCCCTCCACTTT.

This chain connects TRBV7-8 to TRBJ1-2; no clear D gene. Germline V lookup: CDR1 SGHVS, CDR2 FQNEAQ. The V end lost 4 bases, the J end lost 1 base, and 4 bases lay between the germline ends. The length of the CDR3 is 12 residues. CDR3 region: CASSSHNYGYTF. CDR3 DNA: TGTGCCAGCAGCTCCCATAACTATGGCTACACCTTC.

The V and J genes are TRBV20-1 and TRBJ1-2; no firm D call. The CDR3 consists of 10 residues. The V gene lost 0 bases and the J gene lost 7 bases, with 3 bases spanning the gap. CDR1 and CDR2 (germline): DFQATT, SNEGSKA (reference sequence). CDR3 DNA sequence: TGCAGTGCTAGAGAAGTTGGCTACACCTTC. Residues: CSAREVGYTF.

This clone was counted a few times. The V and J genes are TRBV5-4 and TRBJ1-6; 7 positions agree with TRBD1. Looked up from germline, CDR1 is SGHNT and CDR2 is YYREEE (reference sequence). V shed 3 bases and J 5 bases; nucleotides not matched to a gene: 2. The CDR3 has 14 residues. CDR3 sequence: CASSSGQDNSPLHF. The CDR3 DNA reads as TGTGCCAGCAGCTCCGGACAGGATAATTCACCCCTCCACTTT.

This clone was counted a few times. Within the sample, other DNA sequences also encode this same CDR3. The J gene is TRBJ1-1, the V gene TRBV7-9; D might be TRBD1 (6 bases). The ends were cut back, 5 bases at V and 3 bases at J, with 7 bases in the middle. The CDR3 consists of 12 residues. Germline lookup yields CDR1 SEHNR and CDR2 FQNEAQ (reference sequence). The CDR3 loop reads CASSRGDTEAFF. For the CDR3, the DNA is TGTGCCAGCAGCAGGGGGGACACTGAAGCTTTCTTT.

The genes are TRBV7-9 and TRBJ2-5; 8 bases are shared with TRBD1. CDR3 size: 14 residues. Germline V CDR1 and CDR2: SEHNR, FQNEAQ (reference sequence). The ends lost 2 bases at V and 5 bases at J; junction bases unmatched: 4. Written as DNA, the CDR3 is TGTGCCAGCAGCTTAAGCCAGGGGGCGGAGACCCAGTACTTC. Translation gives CASSLSQGAETQYF.

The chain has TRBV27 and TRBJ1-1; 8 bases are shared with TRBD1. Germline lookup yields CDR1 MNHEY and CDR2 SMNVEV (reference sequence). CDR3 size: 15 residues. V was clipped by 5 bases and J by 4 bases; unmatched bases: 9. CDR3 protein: CASSLRQGTSTEAFF. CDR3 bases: TGTGCCAGCAGTCTCAGACAGGGGACGTCCACTGAAGCTTTCTTT.

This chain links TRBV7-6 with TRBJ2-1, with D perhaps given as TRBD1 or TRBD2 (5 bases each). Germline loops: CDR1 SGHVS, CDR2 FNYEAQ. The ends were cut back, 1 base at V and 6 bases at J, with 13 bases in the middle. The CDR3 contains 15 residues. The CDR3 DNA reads TGTGCCAGCAGCTTAGGGGACGGAAGACCCAATGAGCAGTTCTTC. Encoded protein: CASSLGDGRPNEQFF.

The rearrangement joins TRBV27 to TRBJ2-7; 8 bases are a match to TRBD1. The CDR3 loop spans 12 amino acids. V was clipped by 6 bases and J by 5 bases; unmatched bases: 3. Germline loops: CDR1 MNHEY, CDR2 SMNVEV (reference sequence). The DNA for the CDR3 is TGTGCCAGCAGCCAACAGGGGGACGAGCAGTACTTC. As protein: CASSQQGDEQYF.

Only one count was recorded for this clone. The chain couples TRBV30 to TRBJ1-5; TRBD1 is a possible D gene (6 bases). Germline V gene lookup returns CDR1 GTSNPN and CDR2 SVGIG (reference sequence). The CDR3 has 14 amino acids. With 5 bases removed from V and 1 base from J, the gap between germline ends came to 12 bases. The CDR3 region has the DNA TGTGCCTGGCTCAGGGGACGGAGCAATCAGCCCCAGCATTTT. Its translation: CAWLRGRSNQPQHF.